This paragraph reports one T cell receptor (beta chain). Antigen: not known. Germline-derived CDR1 and CDR2 are SGHTA and FQGTGA. The CDR3 spans 16 residues. V was pared by 2 bases and J by 2 bases, with 13 bases between. This sample is drawn from a study of shared clonotypes between healthy human individuals. Overall study results and limits: It was the few donors that limited the genetic and exposure-history diversity represented.

Authors' methods: From ImmunoSEQ came sequences covering only the junction and carrying no quality scores, so filtering differed. TCRdb's copy holds only in-frame clones and misses some; the assay was immunoSEQ multiplex PCR. D and trimming come from the DNA, and the V and J calls and clone size come from that table. The data hold around 1,000,000 clones, with roughly 80% observed a single time. V is TRBV7-3 and J is TRBJ2-1; D ambiguous. The sequenced sample was memory CD4+ T cells from PBMCs. The subset was: CD45RA-negative fraction. This receptor was obtained from a man between 18 and 29 years old in good health. Some clones in this sample may be carry-over from other donors' samples. CDR3 nucleotide sequence: TGTGCCAGCAGCTTAGGGCTCGGTGCGGCCTACAATGAGCAGTTCTTC. The encoded protein is CASSLGLGAAYNEQFF.